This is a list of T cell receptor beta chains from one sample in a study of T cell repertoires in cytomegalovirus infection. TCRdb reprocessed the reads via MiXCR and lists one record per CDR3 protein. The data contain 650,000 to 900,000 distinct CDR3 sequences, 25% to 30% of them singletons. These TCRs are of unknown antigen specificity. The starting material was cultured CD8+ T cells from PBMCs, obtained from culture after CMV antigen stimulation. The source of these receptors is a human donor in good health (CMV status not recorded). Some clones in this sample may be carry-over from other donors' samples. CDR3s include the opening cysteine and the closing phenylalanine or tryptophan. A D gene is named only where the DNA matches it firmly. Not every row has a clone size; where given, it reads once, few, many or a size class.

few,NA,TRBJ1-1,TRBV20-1,TGCAGTGCTAGAGCGTTGGACCTGAACACTGAAGCTTTCTTT,CSARALDLNTEAFF
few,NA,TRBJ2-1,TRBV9,TGTGCCAGCAGCGTGCTGCAAGGGCTACTAAACAATGAGCAGTTCTTC,CASSVLQGLLNNEQFF
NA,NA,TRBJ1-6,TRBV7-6,TGTGCCAGCAGCTTCCAGGTCCGCTCACCCCTCCACTTT,CASSFQVRSPLHF
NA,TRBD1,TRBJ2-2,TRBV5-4,TGTGCCAGCACCCCCCGACAGGGAACCACCGGGGAGCTGTTTTTT,CASTPRQGTTGELFF
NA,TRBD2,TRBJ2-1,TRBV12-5,TGTGCTAGTGGTTTCGGACTAGCGGGGGGCCCCTCCTACAATGAGCAGTTCTTC,CASGFGLAGGPSYNEQFF
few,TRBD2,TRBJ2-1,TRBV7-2,TGTGCCAGCAGCTTAGATTTACGACTAGCGGGGGTTCAGGCTGAGCAGTTCTTC,CASSLDLRLAGVQAEQFF
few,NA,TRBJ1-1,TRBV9,TGTGCCAGCAGCGTAGACGTTGTTGGGACTGAAGCTTTCTTT,CASSVDVVGTEAFF
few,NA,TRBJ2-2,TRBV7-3,TGTGCCAGCAGCGCACGGTTCACGACCGGGGAGCTGTTTTTT,CASSARFTTGELFF
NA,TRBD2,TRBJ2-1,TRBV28,TGTGCCAGCAGCCACATTCAACTAGCGGGGGGCCTCATTGAGCAGTTCTTC,CASSHIQLAGGLIEQFF
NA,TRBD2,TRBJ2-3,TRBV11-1,TGTGCCAGCAGCTTAGCGGCGACTAGCGGGGGGCGCACAGATACGCAGTATTTT,CASSLAATSGGRTDTQYF
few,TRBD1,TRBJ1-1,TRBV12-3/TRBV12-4,TGTGCCAGCAGTGTGTCGACAGGGGGTAACACTGAAGCTTTCTTT,CASSVSTGGNTEAFF
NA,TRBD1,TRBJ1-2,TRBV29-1,TGCAGCGTTCTCTCTGACAGGGTGGTTGGCTACACCTTC,CSVLSDRVVGYTF
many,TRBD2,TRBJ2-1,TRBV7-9,TGTGCCAGCAGCCCAAAGCGGGGGGGCCGCAATGAGCAGTTCTTC,CASSPKRGGRNEQFF
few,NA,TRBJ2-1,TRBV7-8,TGTGCCAGCAGAACGGACAGCTCCTACAATGAGCAGTTCTTC,CASRTDSSYNEQFF
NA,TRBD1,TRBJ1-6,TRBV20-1,TGCAGTGCTGAACCGGGACAGTGGCGTTCACCCCTCCACTTT,CSAEPGQWRSPLHF
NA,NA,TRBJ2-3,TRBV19,TGTGCCAGTAGTATAGGTGCGGGTCCCGATACGCAGTATTTT,CASSIGAGPDTQYF
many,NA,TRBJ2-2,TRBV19,TGTGCCAGTAGTACGGGCGGCGGGGAGCTGTTTTTT,CASSTGGGELFF
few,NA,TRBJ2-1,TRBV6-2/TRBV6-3,TGTGCCAGCAGCCCCCTGAGCGATTCCTACAATGAGCAGTTCTTC,CASSPLSDSYNEQFF
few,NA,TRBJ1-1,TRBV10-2,TGCGCCAGCAGTGAGTGGGGGAAACAGCTTAACACTGAAGCTTTCTTT,CASSEWGKQLNTEAFF
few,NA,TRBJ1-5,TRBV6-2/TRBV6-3,TGTGCCAGCAGTTTGACCAACGAAGCCCAGCATTTT,CASSLTNEAQHF
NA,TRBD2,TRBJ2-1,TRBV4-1,TGCGCCAGCAGCCAAGTGGGAAACGGGGGGGGTAACAATGAGCAGTTCTTC,CASSQVGNGGGNNEQFF
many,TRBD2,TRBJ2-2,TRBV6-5,TGTGCCAGCAGGTCGTGGGAGGGGTATACCGGGGAGCTGTTTTTT,CASRSWEGYTGELFF
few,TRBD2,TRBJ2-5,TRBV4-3,TGCGCCAGCAGCCAAGATAGAGCGGGGGGGCCCGAGACCCAGTACTTC,CASSQDRAGGPETQYF
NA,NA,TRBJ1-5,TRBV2,TGTGCCAGCAGACTGATGGGGGGGGGGAATCAGCCCCAGCATTTT,CASRLMGGGNQPQHF